This is a list of T cell receptor beta chains from one sample in a study of a mutant IDH1 vaccine in newly diagnosed glioma. These receptors are not linked to any known antigen. Sequenced by immunoSEQ multiplex PCR; TCRdb stores in-frame clones only, minus some. The sample carries approximately 60,000 clones, about nine tenths recorded once. This specimen consisted of PBMCs, obtained from a glioma patient whose treatment included an IDH1 peptide vaccine. The receptors were gathered from a man aged 35 to 55 with glioma. CDR3s include the opening cysteine and the closing phenylalanine or tryptophan. D genes are given only for firm matches. Rows give clone size only sometimes, using once, few, many, or a class for an expanded clone.

V,J,D,size,CDR3,DNA
TRBV9,TRBJ2-7,TRBD1,.,CASSVGPGGADEQYF,TGTGCCAGCAGCGTAGGGCCAGGGGGCGCGGACGAGCAGTACTTC
TRBV7-2,TRBJ2-1,TRBD2,.,CASSTSGGLGSSYNEQFF,TGTGCCAGCAGCACTAGCGGGGGCCTAGGGAGCTCCTACAATGAGCAGTTCTTC
TRBV7-2,TRBJ2-3,.,.,CASESVTSTDTQYF,TGTGCCAGCGAGTCTGTAACTAGCACAGATACGCAGTATTTT
TRBV29-1,TRBJ1-1,.,.,CSVEGRAGGTEAFF,TGCAGCGTTGAGGGCCGAGCGGGTGGGACCGAAGCTTTCTTT
TRBV5-4,TRBJ2-7,.,.,CASSFIGGYEQYF,TGTGCCAGCAGCTTTATAGGGGGGTACGAGCAGTACTTC
TRBV11-1,TRBJ1-3,.,.,CASSLSDRGNTIYF,TGTGCCAGCAGCTTAAGTGACCGTGGAAACACCATATATTTT
TRBV7-9,TRBJ1-1,TRBD1,.,CASGGGYTEAFF,TGTGCCAGCGGAGGGGGCTACACTGAAGCTTTCTTT
TRBV11-2,TRBJ2-5,TRBD1,.,CASSLNRGYSETQYF,TGTGCCAGCAGCTTAAACAGGGGGTATTCGGAGACCCAGTACTTC
TRBV27,TRBJ1-5,.,.,CASQGRGYNQPQHF,TGTGCCAGCCAAGGTCGGGGATACAATCAGCCCCAGCATTTT
TRBV7-8,TRBJ2-1,.,once,CASSLSLIGSSYNEQFF,TGTGCCAGCAGCTTAAGTTTGATCGGGAGTTCGTACAATGAGCAGTTCTTC
TRBV19,TRBJ2-3,.,.,CASSIDGPPSTDTQYF,TGTGCCAGTAGTATAGATGGGCCCCCTAGCACAGATACGCAGTATTTT
TRBV4-2,TRBJ2-3,.,.,CASSQDRAVGTQYF,TGTGCCAGCAGCCAAGACAGGGCTGTAGGTACGCAGTATTTT
TRBV9,TRBJ1-4,.,few,CASSVGDKRIATNEKLFF,TGTGCCAGCAGCGTAGGAGATAAGAGAATAGCAACTAATGAAAAACTGTTTTTT
TRBV19,TRBJ2-2,TRBD2,.,CASRLLAGASGELFF,TGTGCCAGTAGATTACTAGCGGGAGCGTCCGGGGAGCTGTTTTTT
TRBV5-6,TRBJ2-3,.,.,CASSLRDTQYF,TGTGCCAGCAGCTTAAGGGATACGCAGTATTTT
TRBV15,TRBJ1-1,.,.,CATSRDYASGGGAEAFF,TGTGCCACCAGCAGAGATTATGCCTCGGGGGGTGGGGCTGAAGCTTTCTTT
TRBV7-6,TRBJ1-3,.,.,CASSLAPNGNTIYF,TGTGCCAGCAGCTTAGCTCCCAACGGAAACACCATATATTTT
TRBV11-1,TRBJ2-2,.,few,CASSLRLGGTADGGELFF,TGTGCCAGCAGCCTCCGCCTGGGGGGGACAGCCGATGGGGGGGAGCTGTTTTTT
TRBV7-2,TRBJ2-2,.,.,CASSFTAPGELFF,TGTGCCAGCAGCTTTACGGCACCCGGGGAGCTGTTTTTT
TRBV5-1,TRBJ2-1,.,.,CASSLQVNNEQFF,TGCGCCAGCAGCTTACAGGTAAACAATGAGCAGTTCTTC
TRBV19,TRBJ1-1,.,.,CATKTRYTEAFF,TGTGCCACTAAGACCCGGTACACTGAAGCTTTCTTT
TRBV10-2,TRBJ1-1,.,.,CASSDSAGVPTEAFF,TGCGCCAGCAGTGATAGCGCAGGAGTGCCCACTGAAGCTTTCTTT
TRBV19,TRBJ2-2,TRBD2,.,CASSSPGLAGGRTGELFF,TGTGCCAGTAGTAGCCCGGGACTAGCGGGAGGGAGGACCGGGGAGCTGTTTTTT
TRBV5-1,TRBJ2-7,.,.,CASSLGGSEQYF,TGCGCCAGCAGCTTGGGGGGCTCCGAGCAGTACTTC
TRBV29-1,TRBJ2-3,TRBD2,.,CSVGGTPGGDTQYF,TGCAGCGTTGGTGGGACCCCGGGGGGAGATACGCAGTATTTT
TRBV5-4,TRBJ2-3,TRBD2,.,CASSLRGSTDTQYF,TGTGCCAGCAGCCTGCGGGGGAGCACAGATACGCAGTATTTT
TRBV19,TRBJ2-7,.,.,CATSDGGKLSYEQYF,TGTGCCACTAGCGATGGCGGGAAACTTTCCTACGAGCAGTACTTC
TRBV2,TRBJ2-7,.,.,CASRSYYEQYF,TGTGCCAGCAGGTCTTACTACGAGCAGTACTTC
TRBV4-1,TRBJ1-5,.,.,CASSQDSGVIANQPQHF,TGCGCCAGCAGCCAAGATTCAGGGGTGATTGCCAATCAGCCCCAGCATTTT
TRBV5-4,TRBJ2-7,TRBD1,.,CASKNRDRGGEQYF,TGTGCCAGCAAAAACCGGGACAGGGGGGGGGAGCAGTACTTC
TRBV10-3,TRBJ2-7,TRBD1,.,CAINTGAFGHEQYF,TGTGCCATCAATACAGGGGCGTTTGGCCACGAGCAGTACTTC
TRBV10-3,TRBJ2-5,.,.,CAISESLGSGGETQYF,TGTGCCATCAGTGAGTCGCTAGGTAGCGGCGGTGAGACCCAGTACTTC
TRBV7-6,TRBJ2-7,TRBD2,.,CASSRFSGSRYEQYF,TGTGCCAGCAGCCGTTTTAGCGGGAGTAGATACGAGCAGTACTTC
TRBV29-1,TRBJ1-5,.,.,CSVDGPQGGVLF,TGCAGCGTTGACGGGCCACAGGGCGGCGTACTTTTT
TRBV6-5,TRBJ2-5,.,.,CASSYGETQYF,TGTGCCAGCAGTTACGGGGAGACCCAGTACTTC
TRBV5-1,TRBJ1-2,.,.,CASSNDGDYGYTF,TGCGCCAGCAGCAACGACGGGGACTATGGCTACACCTTC
TRBV19,TRBJ1-5,.,.,CASSISEYSNQPQHF,TGTGCCAGTAGTATTTCAGAGTATAGCAATCAGCCCCAGCATTTT
TRBV15,TRBJ1-2,.,medium-sized,CATSGFLMGGYTF,TGTGCCACCAGCGGATTCTTGATGGGGGGCTACACCTTC
TRBV11-2,TRBJ2-3,.,.,CASSLKDTQYF,TGTGCCAGCAGCTTGAAGGATACGCAGTATTTT
TRBV28,TRBJ1-4,.,.,CASSPNRLTEKLFF,TGTGCCAGCAGCCCCAACCGGCTCACAGAAAAACTGTTTTTT
TRBV5-4,TRBJ2-7,.,.,CASSNQAAGAYEQYF,TGTGCCAGCAGCAACCAGGCGGCGGGCGCCTACGAGCAGTACTTC
TRBV28,TRBJ1-2,.,.,CASSNDVNYGYTF,TGTGCCAGCAGTAACGACGTTAACTATGGCTACACCTTC
TRBV6-1,TRBJ1-1,.,.,CASTRGGQGKTEAFF,TGTGCCAGCACTCGGGGGGGGCAGGGTAAAACTGAAGCTTTCTTT
TRBV7-3,TRBJ2-1,.,.,CASSSRGRGEQFF,TGTGCCAGCAGTTCCCGGGGTCGCGGTGAGCAGTTCTTC
TRBV4-3,TRBJ2-3,.,.,CASSLASSTDTQYF,TGCGCCAGTTCCCTAGCTTCTAGCACAGATACGCAGTATTTT
TRBV4-2,TRBJ1-4,.,.,CASSQIRQLATNEKLFF,TGTGCCAGCAGCCAGATAAGACAGCTTGCAACTAATGAAAAACTGTTTTTT
TRBV5-1,TRBJ2-1,.,.,CASSYSGDSLYNEQFF,TGCGCCAGCAGCTACTCCGGGGACTCTCTCTACAATGAGCAGTTCTTC
TRBV5-1,TRBJ2-2,TRBD1,.,CASSRGTARPLGELFF,TGCGCCAGCAGCCGAGGGACAGCTAGACCCCTCGGGGAGCTGTTTTTT
TRBV5-1,TRBJ2-7,TRBD1,.,CASSWTDRAYEQYF,TGCGCCAGCAGCTGGACCGACAGGGCCTACGAGCAGTACTTC
TRBV18,TRBJ2-7,.,.,CASSSVSSYEQYF,TGTGCCAGCTCAAGCGTGAGCTCCTACGAGCAGTACTTC